The present T cell receptor (beta chain) was sequenced within a study of control samples from healthy donors and cancer patients. The data were produced by immunoSEQ multiplex PCR, yet TCRdb's version contains in-frame clones alone and is incomplete. The sample lists about 59,000 clones, under 95% occurring once. V shed 4 bases and J shed 7 bases, with 14 bases lying between them. The CDR3 consists of 13 residues. Germline lookup yields CDR1 MNHEY and CDR2 SMNVEV (reference sequence). This sequence joins TRBV27 and TRBJ2-7; D not certain. This sequence was found in a man aged 35 to 55 with colorectal cancer. The sample consisted of PBMCs. In DNA, the CDR3 is TGTGCCAGCAGTTCCACCGGGCCCATGGAGCAGTACTTC. Its translation: CASSSTGPMEQYF.